This TCR beta chain was identified during a study of shared clonotypes between healthy human individuals. Regarding the study as a whole: The represented genetic and exposure-history diversity was limited by the small number of donors.

Naive CD8 cells were CD45RO-negative, positively selected for CCR7, excluding terminally differentiated effector memory CD45RA+ cells. Data came from immunoSEQ multiplex PCR; TCRdb stores just in-frame clones and leaves some out. The sample includes around 1,900,000 clones, 93% seen only once; the top ten take more than 1.5%. Per germline, CDR1 SGHTA and CDR2 FQGNSA. The CDR3 has 16 residues. V was cut by 4 bases and J by 0 bases, with 12 bases left in between. Comments on this clone: Its antigen remains unidentified.

The J gene is TRBJ1-4, the V gene TRBV7-2, with D tentatively TRBD1 (5 bases). This clonotype was sampled from a man between 18 and 29 years old in good health. Some clones in this sample may be carry-over from other donors' samples. Sequencing was done on a sample of naive CD8+ T cells from PBMCs. CDR3 sequence: CASSSSGYATNEKLFF. The CDR3 DNA reads TGTGCCAGCAGCTCTTCAGGGTATGCAACTAATGAAAAACTGTTTTTT.